Following are 30 T cell receptor beta chains from one sample sequenced in a study of shared clonotypes between healthy human individuals. Here immunoSEQ multiplex PCR was the method, and the copy in TCRdb shows in-frame clones only, minus some. The sample comprises about 1 million clones, about 70% of which are singletons, and over 1.3% rests with the top ten. The sequencing sample was made of memory CD4+ T cells sorted from blood. As for subset: CD45RA-negative fraction. These receptors were taken from a man between 18 and 29 years old in good health.

The V gene is TRBV28, the J gene TRBJ2-1, with D perhaps matching TRBD2 (6 bases). Germline CDR1 is MDHEN and CDR2 is SYDVKM. The CDR3 runs 15 residues. The V gene lost 2 bases and the J gene lost 8 bases, with 16 bases spanning the gap. This CDR3 reads CASSLLGGPSHEQFF. The DNA for the CDR3 is TGTGCCAGCAGTTTACTCGGGGGACCCTCGCATGAGCAGTTCTTC.

There are a few counts of this clone. The V gene is TRBV5-4, the J gene TRBJ2-3; 7 bases agree with TRBD2. This CDR3 has 18 residues. Germline CDR1 reads SGHNT; CDR2 reads YYREEE (reference sequence). Unmatched junction bases numbered 11, after V lost 0 bases and J lost 1 base. The CDR3 is CASSLGGRTGMGTDTQYF. The CDR3 bases are TGTGCCAGCAGCTTGGGCGGGAGAACGGGGATGGGCACAGATACGCAGTATTTT.

Remarks on this clone: A read error may explain this, as a much larger clone is one base away. The gene calls are TRBV9 and TRBJ2-5; D is possibly TRBD1 (6 bases). This CDR3 region has 13 residues. Per germline, CDR1 SGDLS and CDR2 YYNGEE. The V end was cut by 0 bases, the J end by 3 bases, with 6 bases between. Written as DNA, the CDR3 is TGTGCCAGCAGCGTAGGACAGGAAGAGACCCAGTACTTC. Translated: CASSVGQEETQYF.

The DNA of the CDR3 is TGTGCCAGCAGCTCGGGACTAGTTAGCGTTCAGTACTTC. Translated: CASSSGLVSVQYF. The genes are TRBV11-2 and TRBJ2-4; 8 bases map to TRBD2. The CDR3 is 13 amino acids. Germline V gene lookup returns CDR1 SGHAT and CDR2 FQNNGV. The V and J ends lost 4 bases and 11 bases, in that order; junction bases with no gene match: 7.

This clone showed up just a few times. The V and J genes are TRBV5-1 and TRBJ2-2, with 7 positions matching TRBD2. The germline gives CDR1 SGHRS, CDR2 YFSETQ. The CDR3 extends over 14 amino acids. Trimming cost V 5 bases and J 5 bases; bases outside gene matches: 6. CDR3 sequence reads: CASRVEGGTGELFF. CDR3 nucleotides: TGCGCCAGCAGAGTGGAGGGAGGGACCGGGGAGCTGTTTTTT.

This sequence joins TRBV7-3 and TRBJ2-3; 7 bases match TRBD1. J lost 4 bases, V lost 3 bases, and 7 bases had no gene match. Germline CDR1 reads SGHTA; CDR2 reads FQGTGA. The CDR3 runs 15 residues. The CDR3 reads CASSFPRDSSDTQYF. In DNA form, the CDR3 reads TGTGCCAGCAGCTTCCCCCGGGACAGCTCAGATACGCAGTATTTT.

About this clone: At one end the junction does not follow the germline gene, possibly because of a read error. The chain employs TRBV5-1 and TRBJ1-2; D is possibly TRBD1 (6 bases). Germline assignment: CDR1 SGHRS and CDR2 YFSETQ. This CDR3 has 16 amino acids. Written as DNA, the CDR3 is TGCGCCAGCAGTTTGGGGGGAACGGGACACCCCTATGGCTACACCTTC. It specifies CASSLGGTGHPYGYTF.

This rearrangement joins TRBV5-6 to TRBJ1-1; 9 bases agree with TRBD1. Trimming removed 0 bases from V and 0 bases from J; junction bases left unmatched: 3. The CDR3 sequence is 16 residues long. Germline CDR1 reads SGHDT; CDR2 reads YYEEEE. CDR3 amino acids: CASSLGGQGLNTEAFF. CDR3 in DNA: TGTGCCAGCAGCTTGGGGGGACAGGGTTTGAACACTGAAGCTTTCTTT.

J is TRBJ2-3 and V is TRBV7-3; 11 positions match TRBD2. J lost 6 bases, V lost 5 bases, and 10 bases had no gene match. The CDR3 totals 16 residues. Germline V gene sequence: CDR1 SGHTA, CDR2 FQGTGA. The DNA for the CDR3 is TGTGCCAGCAGCCCCCAACTAGCGGGGGCCCTCGATACGCAGTATTTT. Its protein is CASSPQLAGALDTQYF.

The J gene is TRBJ1-2, the V gene TRBV6-5; tentatively, D is TRBD1 (6 bases). The V end lost 6 bases, the J end lost 8 bases, and 16 bases lay between the germline ends. There are 13 residues in the CDR3. Germline lookup yields CDR1 MNHEY and CDR2 SVGAGI. Here the CDR3 reads CASSHREVGGYTF. CDR3 DNA sequence: TGTGCCAGCAGCCACAGGGAGGTTGGGGGCTACACCTTC.

The chain is built from TRBV5-1 and TRBJ1-6; D ambiguous. The CDR3 consists of 16 residues. Trimming pared 4 bases from V and 2 bases from J, leaving 13 bases between. CDR1 SGHRS and CDR2 YFSETQ come from the germline V gene. The CDR3 DNA reads as TGCGCCAGCAGCGGCTATGAAAACCCCTATAATTCACCCCTCCACTTT. This translates into CASSGYENPYNSPLHF.

This clone has only a few counts. The V gene is TRBV28, the J gene TRBJ1-5; no definite D call. CDR1 is MDHEN and CDR2 is SYDVKM in the germline V gene. V dropped 5 bases and J dropped 3 bases, with 14 bases sitting between them. The CDR3 contains 15 residues. The CDR3, as DNA: TGTGCCAGCAGTGGCGGGATCTCTGTCAATCAGCCCCAGCATTTT. This translates into CASSGGISVNQPQHF.

As regards this clone: The sample carries other DNA sequences with the same CDR3. The chain has TRBV7-9 and TRBJ2-3, with D tentatively TRBD2 (6 bases). The ends were cut back, 0 bases at V and 3 bases at J, with 7 bases in the middle. This CDR3 region has 14 residues. CDR1 and CDR2 (germline): SEHNR, FQNEAQ (reference sequence). The CDR3 DNA follows: TGTGCCAGCAGCTTAGCGGGAGGTACAGATACGCAGTATTTT. This translates into CASSLAGGTDTQYF.

The V call is TRBV11-3, the J call TRBJ1-6; no clear D. With 4 bases removed from V and 6 bases from J, the gap between germline ends came to 7 bases. Germline values: CDR1 SGHNT, CDR2 YENEEA. The CDR3 runs 13 residues. The CDR3 reads CASSSRPNSPLHF. The CDR3 nucleotides are TGTGCCAGCAGCTCCCGGCCTAATTCACCCCTCCACTTT.

The chain combines TRBV20-1 with TRBJ1-1; D possibly corresponds to TRBD1 (6 bases). This CDR3 is built from 11 residues. V dropped 7 bases and J dropped 3 bases, with 9 bases sitting between them. Looked up from germline, CDR1 is DFQATT and CDR2 is SNEGSKA (reference sequence). This chain's CDR3 is CSENRDTEAFF. DNA of the CDR3: TGCAGTGAAAACAGGGACACTGAAGCTTTCTTT.

The chain uses TRBV7-2 and TRBJ2-5; possible D gene TRBD2, 6 bases. This CDR3 is 14 amino acids long. Trimming stripped 3 bases from V and 5 bases from J, with 13 bases between. From germline, CDR1 is SGHTA and CDR2 FQGNSA. As DNA, the CDR3 is TGTGCCAGCAGCTTCACGGACTACCCGGAGACCCAGTACTTC. Translated, it gives CASSFTDYPETQYF.

This clone has a single count. This chain connects TRBV30 to TRBJ1-1; possible D gene TRBD1, 6 bases. The V end lost 5 bases, the J end lost 1 base, and 17 bases lay between the germline ends. The germline gives CDR1 GTSNPN, CDR2 SVGIG (reference sequence). This CDR3 contains 15 residues. In DNA, the CDR3 is TGTGCCTGGGGACCGGGACACACCTCGAACACTGAAGCTTTCTTT. Translation gives CAWGPGHTSNTEAFF.

In this sample, this clone turned up once. The sample has other DNA sequences that encode this CDR3 too. This rearrangement joins TRBV5-1 to TRBJ2-7; 12 nucleotides agree with TRBD2. Germline-derived CDR1 and CDR2 are SGHRS and YFSETQ. Unmatched junction bases numbered 2, after V lost 0 bases and J lost 4 bases. The CDR3 sequence is 15 residues long. CDR3 loop: CASSLGTSGVYEQYF. The DNA for the CDR3 is TGCGCCAGCAGCTTGGGGACTAGCGGGGTGTACGAGCAGTACTTC.

This clone was counted once. The chain has TRBV5-4 and TRBJ2-1; 8 nucleotides agree with TRBD2. The V gene's germline CDR1 is SGHNT and CDR2 YYREEE (reference sequence). The CDR3 has 17 residues. V gave up 0 bases and J gave up 0 bases; unmatched junction bases: 5. The CDR3 is CASSLGVTSGSYNEQFF. The CDR3 bases are TGTGCCAGCAGCTTGGGCGTTACTAGCGGCTCCTACAATGAGCAGTTCTTC.

This chain uses TRBV28 with TRBJ1-4; no definite D call. The CDR3 runs to 15 residues. The germline V gene encodes CDR1 MDHEN and CDR2 SYDVKM. With 3 bases removed from V and 10 bases from J, the gap between germline ends came to 18 bases. The CDR3 coding sequence is TGTGCCAGCAGTTTTGGTTTAAGGCAGGCCCCAAAACTGTTTTTT. Its protein product is CASSFGLRQAPKLFF.

CDR3 protein: CASSLGGASNQPQHF. In DNA, the CDR3 is TGTGCCAGCAGCTTGGGAGGGGCCAGCAATCAGCCCCAGCATTTT. The V gene is TRBV5-8, the J gene TRBJ1-5, with D possibly matching TRBD1 (5 bases). Germline CDR1 is SGHTS and CDR2 is YDEGEE. The CDR3 is 15 amino acids. Deletions cut 0 bases from V and 1 base from J, with 8 bases between.

This clone was seen more than once but under ten times. This rearrangement joins TRBV30 to TRBJ2-7; D call uncertain. Trimming removed 0 bases at V and 2 bases at J, with 14 bases between. There are 15 residues in the CDR3. Germline values: CDR1 GTSNPN, CDR2 SVGIG (reference sequence). The chain's CDR3 is CAWSVYSTPTYEQYF. CDR3 bases: TGTGCCTGGAGTGTATATAGCACACCAACCTACGAGCAGTACTTC.

The chain uses TRBV5-4 and TRBJ2-7, with D possibly being TRBD1 or TRBD2 (5 bases each). The V end was cut by 4 bases, the J end by 0 bases, with 14 bases between. CDR1 and CDR2 (germline): SGHNT, YYREEE (reference sequence). This CDR3 contains 15 residues. This CDR3 is CASSLETGRSYEQYF. CDR3 bases: TGTGCCAGCAGCCTCGAGACGGGGCGCTCCTACGAGCAGTACTTC. The whole variable domain, remainder taken from reference TRBV5-4 and TRBJ2-7, is ETGVTQSPTHLIKTRGQQVTLRCSSQSGHNTVSWYQQALGQGPQFIFQYYREEENGRGNFPPRFSGLQFPNYSSELNVNALELDDSALYLCASSLETGRSYEQYFGPGTRLTVT.

DNA of the CDR3: TGTGCCAGTAGTCAGGACAGGGGGCAATCCGGGGAGCTGTTTTTT. Translated: CASSQDRGQSGELFF. The V gene is TRBV19, the J gene TRBJ2-2, with 11 positions matching TRBD1. The length of the CDR3 is 15 residues. Germline-derived CDR1 and CDR2 are LNHDA and SQIVND (reference sequence). The V and J ends lost 5 bases and 6 bases, in that order; junction bases with no gene match: 5.

The table lists this clone with a few counts. The V gene is TRBV30, the J gene TRBJ1-6; 7 bases agree with TRBD1. V lost 7 bases and J lost 12; bases outside the gene matches: 9. This CDR3 has 12 residues. CDR1 is GTSNPN, CDR2 SVGIG, per germline (reference sequence). Written as DNA, the CDR3 is TGTGCCTACGAGACAGGGAGTGAACCCCTCCACTTT. Its protein is CAYETGSEPLHF.

The J gene is TRBJ1-4, the V gene TRBV5-1; 8 nucleotides match TRBD1. Per germline, CDR1 SGHRS and CDR2 YFSETQ. The V and J ends lost 4 bases and 4 bases, in that order; junction bases with no gene match: 6. The length of the CDR3 is 15 residues. CDR3: CASSPATGGNEKLFF. The CDR3, as DNA: TGCGCCAGCAGCCCGGCAACAGGGGGTAATGAAAAACTGTTTTTT.

The genes are TRBV2 and TRBJ2-4, with D uncertain. The CDR3 length is 14 residues. V lost 7 bases, J lost 2 bases, and 12 bases lay in between. Germline V gene lookup returns CDR1 SNHLY and CDR2 FYNNEI. This CDR3 reads CASKPQSSKNIQYF. CDR3 nucleotides: TGTGCCAGCAAGCCACAGTCCTCCAAAAACATTCAGTACTTC.

The chain links TRBV30 to TRBJ2-7; possibly TRBD1 for D (5 bases). Germline V lookup: CDR1 GTSNPN, CDR2 SVGIG (reference sequence). The V end lost 6 bases, the J end lost 3 bases, and 15 bases lay between the germline ends. CDR3 size: 13 residues. CDR3 sequence reads: CACDRTGFYEQYF. Here the CDR3 DNA reads TGTGCCTGCGACCGAACAGGATTCTACGAGCAGTACTTC.

The chain uses TRBV6-1 and TRBJ2-3; 11 bases line up with TRBD2. J lost 7 bases, V lost 3 bases, and 6 bases had no gene match. Germline values: CDR1 MNHNS, CDR2 SASEGT. This CDR3 spans 15 amino acids. CDR3 region: CASSDTSGRGNTQYF. CDR3 nucleotides: TGTGCCAGCAGTGATACTAGCGGGAGAGGAAATACGCAGTATTTT.

The chain links TRBV7-2 to TRBJ1-2; D not resolved. The V gene's germline CDR1 is SGHTA and CDR2 FQGNSA. This CDR3 has 14 residues. Trimming pared 2 bases from V and 4 bases from J, leaving 11 bases between. CDR3 loop: CASSLLETGYGYTF. DNA of the CDR3: TGTGCCAGCAGCTTACTAGAGACCGGCTATGGCTACACCTTC.